The rows below give T cell receptor beta chains drawn from one sample of a study of CD8 T cells in ankylosing spondylitis. TCRdb reprocessed the 5' RACE reads with MiXCR, giving one entry per CDR3 protein. The data show 200,000 to 300,000 distinct CDR3 sequences, 32% seen once. Sequencing used blood, either unsorted or a sorted T cell fraction (not recorded which). The receptors stem from a male donor with ankylosing spondylitis or in good health (not recorded which). Both conserved end residues are part of each CDR3. A D gene is named only where the DNA matches it firmly. The size field is filled for only some rows; it gives once, few, many or a size class.

size	V	D	J	DNA	CDR3
-	TRBV18	-	TRBJ2-1	TGTGCCAGCTCACTTTCGGCAGGGGATTTTGAGCAGTTCTTC	CASSLSAGDFEQFF
few	TRBV20-1	TRBD1	TRBJ2-4	TGCAGTGCGACTCTAACGACAGGGGGGTCAAACATTCAGTACTTC	CSATLTTGGSNIQYF
-	TRBV5-6	-	TRBJ2-7	TGTGCCAGCAGCTTGGTTGCAGGGGTTTCCTACGAGCAGTACTTC	CASSLVAGVSYEQYF
few	TRBV20-1	TRBD2	TRBJ2-7	TGCAGTGCTAGCCCCTCGACTAGCGCCTCCTACTACGAGCAGTACTTC	CSASPSTSASYYEQYF
few	TRBV20-1	TRBD1	TRBJ2-1	TGCAGTGCAAACGGACAGGGCAATGAGCAGTTCTTC	CSANGQGNEQFF
few	TRBV5-1	-	TRBJ2-5	TGCGCCAGCAGCTCCGGGGCACACGGGGAGACCCAGTACTTC	CASSSGAHGETQYF
few	TRBV18	TRBD1	TRBJ2-7	TGTGCCAGCTCGCGACAGGGTACGGACTACGAGCAGTACTTC	CASSRQGTDYEQYF
few	TRBV4-2	TRBD1	TRBJ2-3	TGTGCCAGCGGCCCTCTACTTGGGACAGGGAACACAGATACGCAGTATTTT	CASGPLLGTGNTDTQYF
few	TRBV7-9	-	TRBJ2-1	TGTGCCAGCAGCTTACAGCTGGAGGAGAATGAGCAGTTCTTC	CASSLQLEENEQFF
-	TRBV15	-	TRBJ1-3	TGTGCCACCAGCAGAGATTCGTATGGAAACACCATATATTTT	CATSRDSYGNTIYF
few	TRBV12-3/TRBV12-4	TRBD2	TRBJ2-1	TGTGCCAGCAGGCGCCCAGCGGGGGCCATACCTACGTACAATGAGCAGTTCTTC	CASRRPAGAIPTYNEQFF
few	TRBV6-5	-	TRBJ2-3	TGTGCCAGCAGTACACAGACTCATACGCAGTATTTT	CASSTQTHTQYF
few	TRBV20-1	-	TRBJ2-1	TGCAGTGCTAGTGCCATGGGGGAGCAGTTCTTC	CSASAMGEQFF
-	TRBV7-6	TRBD1	TRBJ2-1	TGTGCCAGCAGCTTAGGGACAGGGCGAAATGAGCAGTTCTTC	CASSLGTGRNEQFF
-	TRBV24-1	-	TRBJ2-1	TGTGCCACCAGTGGTCAGGGAAGGTTGGATGAGCAGTTCTTC	CATSGQGRLDEQFF
-	TRBV5-1	-	TRBJ2-7	TGCGCCAGCAGCTTGGTGGGGCTCTGGGAGCAGTACTTC	CASSLVGLWEQYF
-	TRBV25-1	-	TRBJ2-1	TGTGCCAGCAGTGAATTTTATGGGACTGAGCAGTTCTTC	CASSEFYGTEQFF
-	TRBV20-1	-	TRBJ2-1	TGCAGTGCTAGAGATTGGGGGGTTGCCAATGAGCAGTTCTTC	CSARDWGVANEQFF
few	TRBV6-1	TRBD2	TRBJ2-4	TGTGCCAGCAGCGTCCTAGCGGGGGGGGGCAAAAACATTCAGTACTTC	CASSVLAGGGKNIQYF
-	TRBV7-2	TRBD1	TRBJ2-3	TGTGCCAATCGGGGACAGGGAAACACAGATACGCAGTATTTT	CANRGQGNTDTQYF
-	TRBV29-1	-	TRBJ2-1	TGCAGCGCACCCAAGTACGGACCCGCAGGAGGGCAGTTCTTC	CSAPKYGPAGGQFF
few	TRBV24-1	-	TRBJ2-2	TGTGCCACCAGTGATTTAACATCCCGCACCGGGGAGCTGTTTTTT	CATSDLTSRTGELFF
-	TRBV9	-	TRBJ1-2	TGTGCCAGCAGCGTAGAAGGGGCCTCGGGCTACACCTTC	CASSVEGASGYTF
-	TRBV20-1	-	TRBJ2-7	TGCAGTGCTTGGGACACCGTCTACGAGCAGTACTTC	CSAWDTVYEQYF
few	TRBV27	-	TRBJ1-6	TGTGCCAGCAGTTTACAACCCCACTTT	CASSLQPHF
-	TRBV24-1	TRBD1	TRBJ2-5	TGTGCCACCAGTGACCGACAGGGTCGGGAGACCCAGTACTTC	CATSDRQGRETQYF
-	TRBV27	-	TRBJ2-3	TGTGCCAGCTGCCCTCGATGGGCAGATACGCAGTATTTT	CASCPRWADTQYF
-	TRBV20-1	-	TRBJ1-6	TGCAGTGCTGACCCCTCGGTTGCGGGGGATTCACCCCTCCACTTT	CSADPSVAGDSPLHF
few	TRBV20-1	-	TRBJ2-1	TGCAGTGCTAGAATAGTAAATGAGCAGTTCTTC	CSARIVNEQFF
-	TRBV18	TRBD1	TRBJ1-2	TGTGCCAGCTCACCGAACAGGGGGCCTAACTATGGCTACACCTTC	CASSPNRGPNYGYTF
-	TRBV5-1	-	TRBJ2-1	TGCGCCAGCAGCTTGGGCAGGGCAAGCTCCTACAATGAGCAGTTCTTC	CASSLGRASSYNEQFF
few	TRBV5-1	-	TRBJ2-2	TGCGCCAGCAGCTTGAAGGCGGGGCCTAACACCGGGGAGCTGTTTTTT	CASSLKAGPNTGELFF
few	TRBV5-1	-	TRBJ2-2	TGCGCCAGCACCGAAGCGAACACCGGGGAGCTGTTTTTT	CASTEANTGELFF
-	TRBV6-1	-	TRBJ2-7	TGTGCCAGCAGCCCACGGGGGAGCTCCTACGAGCAGTACTTC	CASSPRGSSYEQYF
few	TRBV29-1	-	TRBJ2-3	TGCAGCGTTGTGGGCGGGCTTCGGGATACGCAGTATTTT	CSVVGGLRDTQYF
few	TRBV6-1	-	TRBJ2-2	TGTGCCAGCAGGGCAAACACCGCGAACACCGGGGAGCTGTTTTTT	CASRANTANTGELFF
-	TRBV7-9	-	TRBJ2-1	TGTGCCAGCAGCCCCAGACTAGGAAATGAGCAGTTCTTC	CASSPRLGNEQFF
few	TRBV12-3/TRBV12-4	-	TRBJ2-2	TGTGCCAGCAGCCCCGTTAGTACCGGACGAGGCACCGGGGAGCTGTTTTTT	CASSPVSTGRGTGELFF
-	TRBV20-1	-	TRBJ1-1	TGCATTGCTGGGAGGCAGAACACTGAAGCTTTCTTT	CIAGRQNTEAFF
-	TRBV20-1	TRBD2	TRBJ2-3	TGCAGTGCTACCGACGGGGGGGCCTTAACGGATACGCAGTATTTT	CSATDGGALTDTQYF
-	TRBV5-1	-	TRBJ2-1	TGCGCCAGCAGCTTTGGGCAACCCAATGAGCAGTTCTTC	CASSFGQPNEQFF
-	TRBV10-3	TRBD1	TRBJ2-2	TGTGCCATCACATCCGGACAGGGTAAAACTCCCGGGGAGCTGTTTTTT	CAITSGQGKTPGELFF
-	TRBV10-3	TRBD2	TRBJ2-7	TGTGCCATCAGTGAGCCGGGACTAGCGTCTTACGAGCAGTACTTC	CAISEPGLASYEQYF
-	TRBV10-3	-	TRBJ2-7	TGTGCCATCAGTGAGTCGACTCGCGGGCTTAGAATTTACGAGCAGTACTTC	CAISESTRGLRIYEQYF
few	TRBV20-1	TRBD1	TRBJ1-5	TGCAGTGCTAGTGCGGGGACAGCTAATCAGCCCCAGCATTTT	CSASAGTANQPQHF
few	TRBV6-5	-	TRBJ2-7	TGTGCCAGCAGTTTACGGACAGCTGTATACGAGCAGTACTTC	CASSLRTAVYEQYF
few	TRBV20-1	-	TRBJ1-4	TGCAGTGCTAGAGGCAGGACGGGAGCAACTAATGAAAAACTGTTTTTT	CSARGRTGATNEKLFF
-	TRBV27	TRBD1	TRBJ2-2	TGTGCCAGCAGCTACAGGGGGCCCGGGGAGCTGTTTTTT	CASSYRGPGELFF
-	TRBV20-1	TRBD1	TRBJ1-2	TGCAGTGCTAGACTGCAGGGGGTGGATGGCTACACCTTC	CSARLQGVDGYTF
-	TRBV5-4	-	TRBJ2-3	TGTGCCAGCAGCTTGTCGAAGGATACGCAGTATTTT	CASSLSKDTQYF
-	TRBV5-1	-	TRBJ1-1	TGCGCCAGCACCAAGGGATACGAAGCTTTCTTT	CASTKGYEAFF